The T cell receptor (beta chain) described here comes from a study of blood T cell repertoires in COVID-19. Overall study context: Whether acute or convalescent, the COVID-19 samples came from the United States, Italy and Spain. T cells, B-cell-depleted T cells, or PBMCs supplied cDNA or gDNA.

Trimming removed 5 bases from V and 4 bases from J; junction bases left unmatched: 5. CDR3 size: 14 residues. Germline lookup yields CDR1 MNHNY and CDR2 SVGAGI (reference sequence). In the original processing: How many nucleated cells were present was estimated from reference gene primer amplification. Profiling relied on immunoSEQ multiplex PCR, and the TCRdb table lists in-frame clones only, not all of them. V, J and clone size are those of that table, while D and trimming were read from the DNA. The repertoire holds approximately 44,000 clones, with 92% as singletons. The chain uses TRBV6-6 and TRBJ2-7; TRBD1 agrees at 10 bases. Sequencing was done on a sample of peripheral blood. The clonotype originates from a human donor in a cohort sampled during active COVID-19. CDR3 bases: TGTGCCAGCAGTAGGACAGGGGGGCCTTACGAGCAGTACTTC. Its protein is CASSRTGGPYEQYF.